The subject of this entry is one T cell receptor (beta chain). The antigen remains undetermined. Second-dose recipients at about 4 or about 12 weeks were treated as one pooled group. Clones were sequenced by immunoSEQ multiplex PCR, and TCRdb holds only the in-frame ones, with some missing. The data hold 95,000 to 150,000 clones, with approximately 94% observed a single time. This entry comes from a study of T cell responses to AZD1222 COVID-19 vaccine. Study-wide results and limits: Regions left unmutated in variants are reportedly the target of nearly half of spike-specific TCRs.

CDR1 KGHSH and CDR2 LQKENI come from the germline V gene. V dropped 5 bases and J dropped 7 bases, with 17 bases sitting between them. This CDR3 has 14 residues. The starting material was peripheral blood, obtained 28 days after the second AZD1222 dose. The V call is TRBV18, the J call TRBJ1-1; D is possibly TRBD1 (5 bases). The clonotype comes from an adult who received the AZD1222 COVID-19 vaccine. CDR3: CASSGRGRDGEAFF. For the CDR3, the DNA is TGTGCCAGCTCAGGAAGGGGCAGGGATGGTGAAGCTTTCTTT.